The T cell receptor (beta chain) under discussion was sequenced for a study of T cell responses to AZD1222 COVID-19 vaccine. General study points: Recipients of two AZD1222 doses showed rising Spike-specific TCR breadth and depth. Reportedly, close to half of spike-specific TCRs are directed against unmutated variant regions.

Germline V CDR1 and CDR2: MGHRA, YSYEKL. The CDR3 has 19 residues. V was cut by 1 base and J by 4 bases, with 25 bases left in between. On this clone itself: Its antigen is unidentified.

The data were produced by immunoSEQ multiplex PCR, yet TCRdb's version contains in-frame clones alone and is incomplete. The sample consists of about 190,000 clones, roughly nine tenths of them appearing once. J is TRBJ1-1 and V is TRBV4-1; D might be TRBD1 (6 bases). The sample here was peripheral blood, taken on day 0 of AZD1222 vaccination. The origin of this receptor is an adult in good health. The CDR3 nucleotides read TGCGCCAGCAGCCAAGCCTGGTATAGGGCAGGGGAGGGTGGCACTGAAGCTTTCTTT. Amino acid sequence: CASSQAWYRAGEGGTEAFF.